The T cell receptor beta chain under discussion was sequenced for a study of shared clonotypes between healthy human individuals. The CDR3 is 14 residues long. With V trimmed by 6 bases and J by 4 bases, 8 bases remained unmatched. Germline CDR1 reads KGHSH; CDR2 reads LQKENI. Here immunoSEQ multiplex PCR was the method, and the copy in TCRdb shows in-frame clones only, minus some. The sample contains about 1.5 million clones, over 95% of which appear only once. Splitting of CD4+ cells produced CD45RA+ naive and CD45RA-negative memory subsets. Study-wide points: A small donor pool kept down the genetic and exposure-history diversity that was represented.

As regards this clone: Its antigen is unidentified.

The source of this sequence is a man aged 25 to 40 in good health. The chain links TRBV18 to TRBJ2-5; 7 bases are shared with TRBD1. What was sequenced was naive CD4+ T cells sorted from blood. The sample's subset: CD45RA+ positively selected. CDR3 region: CASSSGHRGETQYF. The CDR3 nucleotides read TGTGCCAGCTCTTCGGGGCACAGGGGAGAGACCCAGTACTTC. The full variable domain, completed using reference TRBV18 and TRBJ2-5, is NAGVMQNPRHLVRRRGQEARLRCSPMKGHSHVYWYRQLPEEGLKFMVYLQKENIIDESGMPKERFSAEFPKEGPSILRIQQVVRGDSAAYFCASSSGHRGETQYFGPGTRLLVL.